Included here is one T cell receptor (beta chain) sequence, with context. Trimming pared 5 bases from V and 1 base from J, leaving 5 bases between. The CDR3 totals 12 residues. Germline values: CDR1 SNHLY, CDR2 FYNNEI. This record comes from a study of early T cells in non-severe SARS-CoV-2 infection. TCRdb used MiXCR to reprocess the 5' RACE reads, holding one entry per CDR3 protein. The data contain about 42,000 distinct CDR3 sequences, roughly 6% of them seen just once; the ten biggest clones take up more than 7.5%. The chain links TRBV2 to TRBJ1-2; D remains unclear. The sample here was whole blood, taken at baseline. The TCR originated in an adult who was a healthcare worker with PCR-confirmed SARS-CoV-2 infection or an uninfected control (not recorded which). CDR3 bases: TGTGCCAGCAGTCCGGATAACTATGGCTACACCTTC. Translated, it gives CASSPDNYGYTF. The full variable domain, with the rest looked up from reference TRBV2 and TRBJ1-2, is EPEVTQTPSHQVTQMGQEVILRCVPISNHLYFYWYRQILGQKVEFLVSFYNNEISEKSEIFDDQFSVERPDGSNFTLKIRSTKLEDSAMYFCASSPDNYGYTFGSGTRLTVV.